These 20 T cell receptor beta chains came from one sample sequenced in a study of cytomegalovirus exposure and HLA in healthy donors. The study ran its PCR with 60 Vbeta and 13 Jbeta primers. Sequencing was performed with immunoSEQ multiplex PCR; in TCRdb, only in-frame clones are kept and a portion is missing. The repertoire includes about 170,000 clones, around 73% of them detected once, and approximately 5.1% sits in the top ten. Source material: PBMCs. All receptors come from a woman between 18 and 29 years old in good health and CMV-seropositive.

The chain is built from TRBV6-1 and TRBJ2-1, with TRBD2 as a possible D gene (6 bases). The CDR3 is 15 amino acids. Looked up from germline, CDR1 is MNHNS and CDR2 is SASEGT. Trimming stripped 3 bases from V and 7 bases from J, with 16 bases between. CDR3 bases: TGTGCCAGCAGTGACGGACGAGTCCGGGAGAATGAGCAGTTCTTC. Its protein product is CASSDGRVRENEQFF.

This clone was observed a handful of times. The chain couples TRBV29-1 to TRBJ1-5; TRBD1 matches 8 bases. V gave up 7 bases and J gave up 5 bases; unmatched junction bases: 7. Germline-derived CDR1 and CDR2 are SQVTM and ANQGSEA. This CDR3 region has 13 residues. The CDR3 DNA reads TGCAGCGCCGAGACAGGGGAGCATCAGCCCCAGCATTTT. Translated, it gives CSAETGEHQPQHF.

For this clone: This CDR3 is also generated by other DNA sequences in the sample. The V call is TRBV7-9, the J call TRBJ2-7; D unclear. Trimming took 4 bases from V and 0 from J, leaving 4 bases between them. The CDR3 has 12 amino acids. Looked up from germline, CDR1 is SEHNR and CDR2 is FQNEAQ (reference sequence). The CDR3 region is CASSSSSYEQYF. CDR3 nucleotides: TGTGCCAGCAGCTCGAGCTCCTACGAGCAGTACTTC.

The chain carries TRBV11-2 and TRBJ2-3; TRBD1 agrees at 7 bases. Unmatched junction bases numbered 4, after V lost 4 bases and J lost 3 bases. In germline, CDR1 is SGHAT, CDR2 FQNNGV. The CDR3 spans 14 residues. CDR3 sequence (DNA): TGTGCCAGCAGCTCGACAGGGCGGACAGATACGCAGTATTTT. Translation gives CASSSTGRTDTQYF.

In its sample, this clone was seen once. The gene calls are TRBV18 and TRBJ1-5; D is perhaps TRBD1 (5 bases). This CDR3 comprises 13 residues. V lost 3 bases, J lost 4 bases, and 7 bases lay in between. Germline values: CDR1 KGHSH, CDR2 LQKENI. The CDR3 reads CASSPTENQPQHF. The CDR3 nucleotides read TGTGCCAGCTCACCGACAGAAAATCAGCCCCAGCATTTT.

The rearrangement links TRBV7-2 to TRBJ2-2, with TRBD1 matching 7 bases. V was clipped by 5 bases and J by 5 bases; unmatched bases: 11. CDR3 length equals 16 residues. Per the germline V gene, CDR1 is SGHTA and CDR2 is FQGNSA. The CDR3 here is CASSADRVLRTGELFF. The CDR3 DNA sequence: TGTGCCAGCAGCGCCGACAGGGTGTTGAGAACCGGGGAGCTGTTTTTT.

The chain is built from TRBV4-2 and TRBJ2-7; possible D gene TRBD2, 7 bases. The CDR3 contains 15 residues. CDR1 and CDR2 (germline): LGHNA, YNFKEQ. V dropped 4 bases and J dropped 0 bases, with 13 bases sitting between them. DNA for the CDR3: TGTGCCAGCAGCCCCACTGGGGGGGCCTCCTACGAGCAGTACTTC. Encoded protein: CASSPTGGASYEQYF.

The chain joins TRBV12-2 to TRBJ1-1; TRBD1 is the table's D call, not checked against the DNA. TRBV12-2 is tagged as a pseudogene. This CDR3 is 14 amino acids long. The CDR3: CASRIHRGSTEAFF. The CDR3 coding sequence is TGTGCAAGTCGCATCCACAGGGGATCCACTGAAGCTTTCTTT.

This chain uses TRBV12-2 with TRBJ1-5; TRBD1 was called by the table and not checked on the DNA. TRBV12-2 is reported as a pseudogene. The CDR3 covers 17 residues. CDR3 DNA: TGTGCAAGTCGCTTAAGGAAGGCAGACAGTAGCAATCAGCCCCAGCATTTT. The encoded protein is CASRLRKADSSNQPQHF.

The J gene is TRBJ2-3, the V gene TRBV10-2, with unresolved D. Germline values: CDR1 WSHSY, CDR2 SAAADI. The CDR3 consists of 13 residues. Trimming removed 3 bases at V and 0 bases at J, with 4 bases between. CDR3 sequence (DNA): TGCGCCAGCAGTGACAGGAGCACAGATACGCAGTATTTT. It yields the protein CASSDRSTDTQYF.

The CDR3, as DNA: TGTGCCAGCATTGGCGTGCAGGGGCTCACAGATACGCAGTATTTT. It yields the protein CASIGVQGLTDTQYF. V and J are TRBV6-6 and TRBJ2-3, with D perhaps TRBD1 (6 bases). CDR1 is MNHNY, CDR2 SVGAGI, per germline (reference sequence). The CDR3 has 15 residues. The V end lost 7 bases, the J end lost 2 bases, and 16 bases lay between the germline ends.

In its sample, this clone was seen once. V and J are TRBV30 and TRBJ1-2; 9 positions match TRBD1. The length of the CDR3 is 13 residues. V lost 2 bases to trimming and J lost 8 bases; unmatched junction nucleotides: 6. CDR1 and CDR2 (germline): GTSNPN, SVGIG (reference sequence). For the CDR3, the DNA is TGTGCCTGGAGTAACAGGGGGCTCGACGGCTACACCTTC. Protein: CAWSNRGLDGYTF.

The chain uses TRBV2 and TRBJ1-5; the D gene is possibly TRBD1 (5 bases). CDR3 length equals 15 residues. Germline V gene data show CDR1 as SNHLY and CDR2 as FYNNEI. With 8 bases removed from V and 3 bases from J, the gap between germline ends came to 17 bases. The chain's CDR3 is CASGGGSGANQPQHF. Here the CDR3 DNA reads TGTGCCAGCGGGGGGGGATCCGGGGCCAATCAGCCCCAGCATTTT.

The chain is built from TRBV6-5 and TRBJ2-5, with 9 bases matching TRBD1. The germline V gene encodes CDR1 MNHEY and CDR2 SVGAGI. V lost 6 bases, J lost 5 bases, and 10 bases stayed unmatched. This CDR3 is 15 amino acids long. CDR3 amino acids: CASSPADRGRETQYF. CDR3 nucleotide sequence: TGTGCCAGCAGCCCTGCCGACAGGGGGAGGGAGACCCAGTACTTC.

The CDR3 protein is CASGSQGGYGYTF. For the CDR3, the DNA is TGTGCCAGTGGCTCCCAGGGAGGCTATGGCTACACCTTC. J is TRBJ1-2 and V is TRBV19; possibly TRBD1 for D (5 bases). V was shortened by 8 bases and J by 4 bases, with 14 bases between the two germline ends. The germline CDR1 and CDR2 sequences are LNHDA and SQIVND (reference sequence). CDR3 length: 13 amino acids.

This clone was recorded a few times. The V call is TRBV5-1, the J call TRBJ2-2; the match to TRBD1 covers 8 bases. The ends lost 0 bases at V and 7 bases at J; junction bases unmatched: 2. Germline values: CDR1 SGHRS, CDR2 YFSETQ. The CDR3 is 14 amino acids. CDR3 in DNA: TGCGCCAGCAGCTTGGGACAGGGGATCGGGGAGCTGTTTTTT. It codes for CASSLGQGIGELFF.

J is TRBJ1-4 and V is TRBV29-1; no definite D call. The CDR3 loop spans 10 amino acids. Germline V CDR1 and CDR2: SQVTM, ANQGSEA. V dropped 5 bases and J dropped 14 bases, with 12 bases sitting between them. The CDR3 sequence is CSVFQRKLFF. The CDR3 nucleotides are TGCAGCGTTTTTCAGCGAAAGCTGTTTTTT.

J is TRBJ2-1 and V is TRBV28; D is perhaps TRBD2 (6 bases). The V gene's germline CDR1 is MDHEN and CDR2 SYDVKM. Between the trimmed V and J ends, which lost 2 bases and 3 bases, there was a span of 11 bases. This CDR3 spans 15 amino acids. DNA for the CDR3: TGTGCCAGCAGTTTAACGGGGGATCTCTACAATGAGCAGTTCTTC. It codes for CASSLTGDLYNEQFF.

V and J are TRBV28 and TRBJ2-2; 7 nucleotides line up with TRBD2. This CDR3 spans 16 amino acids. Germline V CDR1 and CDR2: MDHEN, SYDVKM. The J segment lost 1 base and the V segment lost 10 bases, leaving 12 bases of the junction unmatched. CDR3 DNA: TGTGCCACCATGGGGGAGGGCGGAAAGAACACCGGGGAGCTGTTTTTT. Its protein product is CATMGEGGKNTGELFF.

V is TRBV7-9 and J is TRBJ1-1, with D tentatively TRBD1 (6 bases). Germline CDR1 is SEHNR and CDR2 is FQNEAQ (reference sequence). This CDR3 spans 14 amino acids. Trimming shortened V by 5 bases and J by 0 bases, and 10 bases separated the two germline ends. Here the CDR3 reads CASSPGDMNTEAFF. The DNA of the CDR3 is TGTGCCAGCAGCCCAGGGGATATGAACACTGAAGCTTTCTTT.